The 25 T cell receptor beta chains below all came from one sample that was sequenced in a study of CD8+ T cells in alopecia areata. Treatment reported: oral pan-JAK inhibitor, 5-10 mg twice daily. After isolation, RNA underwent reverse transcription to generate cDNA as the sequencing template. Produced via immunoSEQ multiplex PCR; TCRdb's table is partial and in-frame only. This table has about 140,000 clones, about 51% appearing once. The sequenced sample was CD8+ T cells sorted from blood, obtained at week 4, from a patient treated with tofacitinib. These receptors were collected from a human donor with alopecia areata.

This rearrangement joins TRBV5-6 to TRBJ1-2; possibly TRBD1 for D (5 bases). Trimming shortened V by 2 bases and J by 6 bases, and 17 bases separated the two germline ends. CDR1 and CDR2 (germline): SGHDT, YYEEEE. The CDR3 is 15 amino acids. The CDR3 is CASSFLGADIDGYTF. DNA of the CDR3: TGTGCCAGCAGCTTTCTAGGGGCGGACATCGATGGCTACACCTTC.

This rearrangement joins TRBV13 to TRBJ2-3; D perhaps matches TRBD1 (6 bases). Germline lookup yields CDR1 PRHDT and CDR2 FYEKMQ (reference sequence). The CDR3 spans 14 residues. Deletions cut 3 bases from V and 0 bases from J, with 7 bases between. CDR3 region: CASSFRGSTDTQYF. CDR3 in DNA: TGTGCCAGCAGCTTCAGGGGTAGCACAGATACGCAGTATTTT.

This clone has a handful of counts. The chain combines TRBV29-1 with TRBJ2-7; D might be TRBD1 (6 bases). The CDR3 sequence is 15 residues long. V lost 7 bases to trimming and J lost 6 bases, with 25 bases between them. From germline, CDR1 is SQVTM and CDR2 ANQGSEA. The CDR3 spells CSASRPGQDWIEQYF. The CDR3 DNA reads as TGCAGCGCATCACGGCCGGGACAAGATTGGATCGAGCAGTACTTC.

The chain uses TRBV13 and TRBJ2-1; TRBD2 agrees at 14 bases. J gave up 8 bases and V 5 bases, and 8 bases lay outside the gene matches. The CDR3 has 16 amino acids. Germline V CDR1 and CDR2: PRHDT, FYEKMQ (reference sequence). The CDR3 sequence: CASSPGLAGARDEQFF. The CDR3 DNA reads as TGTGCCAGCAGCCCGGGACTAGCGGGGGCTCGGGATGAGCAGTTCTTC.

A remark on this clone: An end of the junction differs from the germline gene, which may be a read error. The chain employs TRBV9 and TRBJ2-5; maybe TRBD1 (6 bases). Germline CDR1 reads SGDLS; CDR2 reads YYNGEE. The CDR3 is 17 residues long. The CDR3 DNA reads TGTGCCAGCAGCTCCCCGGGACACCTAACGGGCCAAGGGACCCAGTACTTC. Its translation is CASSSPGHLTGQGTQYF.

The chain carries TRBV29-1 and TRBJ1-1, with a tentative D call TRBD1 (6 bases). The germline V gene encodes CDR1 SQVTM and CDR2 ANQGSEA. V was pared by 7 bases and J by 5 bases, with 14 bases between. This CDR3 region has 12 residues. The CDR3 protein is CSAEAGETEAFF. The CDR3 nucleotides read TGCAGCGCCGAGGCAGGGGAGACTGAAGCTTTCTTT.

The genes are TRBV29-1 and TRBJ2-7, with D possibly matching TRBD1 (6 bases). Germline V gene data show CDR1 as SQVTM and CDR2 as ANQGSEA. CDR3 length: 14 residues. V was clipped by 4 bases and J by 4 bases, with 17 bases between them. This chain's CDR3 is CSVGAWGPGYEQYF. The CDR3 bases are TGCAGCGTTGGGGCATGGGGGCCGGGGTACGAGCAGTACTTC.

The chain is built from TRBV29-1 and TRBJ1-1, with D unclear. CDR1 is SQVTM and CDR2 is ANQGSEA in the germline V gene. The CDR3 loop spans 11 amino acids. V was trimmed by 6 bases and J by 3 bases, leaving 8 bases between them. The CDR3 reads CSVGSYTEAFF. The CDR3 region has the DNA TGCAGCGTGGGATCTTACACTGAAGCTTTCTTT. The full variable domain, with the rest looked up from reference TRBV29-1 and TRBJ1-1, is SAVISQKPSRDICQRGTSLTIQCQVDSQVTMMFWYRQQPGQSLTLIATANQGSEATYESGFVIDKFPISRPNLTFSTLTVSNMSPEDSSIYLCSVGSYTEAFFGQGTRLTVV.

The rearrangement uses TRBV29-1 and TRBJ1-2; no firm D call. Trimming took 2 bases from V and 0 from J, leaving 19 bases between them. Germline V gene sequence: CDR1 SQVTM, CDR2 ANQGSEA. This CDR3 region has 17 residues. CDR3 bases: TGCAGCGTTGAACAGGACCCATCCCCACGGGCTAACTATGGCTACACCTTC. Protein sequence: CSVEQDPSPRANYGYTF.

This chain links TRBV27 with TRBJ2-3; TRBD2 matches at 9 bases. Per the germline V gene, CDR1 is MNHEY and CDR2 is SMNVEV (reference sequence). V gave up 2 bases and J gave up 12 bases; unmatched junction bases: 12. The CDR3 covers 15 residues. The CDR3 protein is CASSLIVAGALDQYF. The CDR3 DNA is TGTGCCAGCAGTTTAATTGTAGCGGGGGCCCTGGATCAGTATTTT.

The CDR3: CASSQVIRERETQYF. For the CDR3, the DNA is TGCGCCAGCAGCCAAGTTATCAGGGAAAGAGAGACCCAGTACTTC. V and J are TRBV4-1 and TRBJ2-5, with D tentatively TRBD1 (5 bases). This CDR3 is 15 amino acids long. The ends were cut back, 1 base at V and 4 bases at J, with 13 bases in the middle. Germline lookup yields CDR1 MGHRA and CDR2 YSYEKL.

This chain links TRBV2 with TRBJ2-5, with 8 bases fitting TRBD1. The V segment lost 6 bases and the J segment 3 bases; nucleotides outside the gene matches: 6. The V gene's germline CDR1 is SNHLY and CDR2 FYNNEI. The CDR3 covers 14 residues. CDR3 in amino acids: CASRIQGAEETQYF. CDR3 sequence (DNA): TGTGCCAGCAGGATCCAGGGGGCGGAAGAGACCCAGTACTTC.

The V call is TRBV11-2, the J call TRBJ2-7; no clear D gene. CDR1 is SGHAT, CDR2 FQNNGV, per germline. This CDR3 is 12 amino acids long. Between the trimmed V and J ends, which lost 4 bases and 7 bases, there was a span of 11 bases. Here the CDR3 reads CASSSMSGEQYF. The CDR3 DNA sequence: TGTGCCAGCAGCTCAATGAGTGGGGAGCAGTACTTC.

The rearrangement links TRBV30 to TRBJ2-2, with TRBD1 as a possible D gene (5 bases). Germline CDR1 reads GTSNPN; CDR2 reads SVGIG (reference sequence). With 4 bases removed from V and 3 bases from J, the gap between germline ends came to 6 bases. The CDR3 covers 12 residues. This CDR3 reads CAWIGDTGELFF. The DNA of the CDR3 is TGTGCCTGGATAGGGGACACCGGGGAGCTGTTTTTT.

V usage is TRBV7-9 and J usage is TRBJ1-2; maybe TRBD1 (5 bases). CDR1 and CDR2 from the germline V gene are SEHNR and FQNEAQ (reference sequence). This CDR3 is built from 14 residues. V gave up 5 bases and J gave up 4 bases, with 14 bases separating them. CDR3 DNA: TGTGCCAGCAGCACGGCAGGGAGTTTCTATGGCTACACCTTC. This translates into CASSTAGSFYGYTF.

This clone has only a few counts. The chain has TRBV19 and TRBJ2-6; D uncertain. The CDR3 loop spans 13 amino acids. Per the germline V gene, CDR1 is LNHDA and CDR2 is SQIVND (reference sequence). Trimming left V 8 bases short and J 3 bases short, with 8 bases between. Written as DNA, the CDR3 is TGTGCCAGTCTTCGTTTTGGGGCCAACGTCCTGACTTTC. This translates into CASLRFGANVLTF. Full variable domain (outside the CDR3, taken from reference TRBV19 and TRBJ2-6): DGGITQSPKYLFRKEGQNVTLSCEQNLNHDAMYWYRQDPGQGLRLIYYSQIVNDFQKGDIAEGYSVSREKKESFPLTVTSAQKNPTAFYLCASLRFGANVLTFGAGSRLTVL.

The rearrangement links TRBV5-1 to TRBJ1-5; D is ambiguous. This CDR3 comprises 12 residues. Germline V gene data show CDR1 as SGHRS and CDR2 as YFSETQ. Trimming pared 9 bases from V and 8 bases from J, leaving 15 bases between. The CDR3 DNA follows: TGCGCCATCAATGATCCGCCCGAGCCCCAGCATTTT. Encoded protein: CAINDPPEPQHF.

The V gene is TRBV6-1, the J gene TRBJ2-3, with 15 nucleotides matching TRBD2. In germline, CDR1 is MNHNS, CDR2 SASEGT. The CDR3 sequence is 17 residues long. The V segment lost 4 bases and the J segment 10 bases; nucleotides outside the gene matches: 12. CDR3 sequence reads: CASSGWTSGGALPSQYF. The CDR3 DNA follows: TGTGCCAGCAGTGGCTGGACTAGCGGGGGGGCCTTACCCTCGCAGTATTTT.

This clone was observed a few times. The V call is TRBV19, the J call TRBJ1-5; possibly TRBD1 for D (6 bases). Germline CDR1 is LNHDA and CDR2 is SQIVND (reference sequence). This CDR3 region has 16 residues. V shed 1 base and J shed 1 base, with 11 bases lying between them. The CDR3 DNA reads TGTGCCAGTAGTATAGCGGGGGCTCGCAGCAATCAGCCCCAGCATTTT. Amino acids: CASSIAGARSNQPQHF.

This clone showed up just a few times. The chain recombines TRBV6-5 with TRBJ1-2, with no clear D. The CDR3 covers 14 residues. V dropped 0 bases and J dropped 2 bases, with 7 bases sitting between them. The germline V gene has CDR1 MNHEY and CDR2 SVGAGI. The CDR3 DNA reads TGTGCCAGCAGTTACTCCCTAGGGAACTATGGCTACACCTTC. This encodes CASSYSLGNYGYTF.

The rearrangement uses TRBV4-3 and TRBJ1-5; D gene ambiguous. Germline V gene lookup returns CDR1 LGHNA and CDR2 YSLEER. This CDR3 spans 15 amino acids. V lost 1 base, J lost 2 bases, and 9 bases lay in between. CDR3 sequence (DNA): TGCGCCAGCAGCCAAGTCCTCGAGGGCAATCAGCCCCAGCATTTT. Translating it yields CASSQVLEGNQPQHF.

This sequence joins TRBV9 and TRBJ2-7; TRBD1 aligns across 10 bases. Per the germline V gene, CDR1 is SGDLS and CDR2 is YYNGEE. The J segment lost 5 bases and the V segment lost 4 bases, leaving 9 bases of the junction unmatched. CDR3 size: 15 residues. The CDR3 is CASSPHGQGGNEQYF. The DNA of the CDR3 is TGTGCCAGCAGCCCCCATGGACAGGGGGGGAACGAGCAGTACTTC. The full variable domain, completed using reference TRBV9 and TRBJ2-7, is DSGVTQTPKHLITATGQRVTLRCSPRSGDLSVYWYQQSLDQGLQFLIQYYNGEERAKGNILERFSAQQFPDLHSELNLSSLELGDSALYFCASSPHGQGGNEQYFGPGTRLTVT.

This clone was picked up a small number of times. The CDR3 region has the DNA TGTGCCAGCAGCCCACAGCGGGGAGGCCCCTATGGCTACACCTTC. Protein sequence: CASSPQRGGPYGYTF. This sequence joins TRBV9 and TRBJ1-2, with no clear D. This CDR3 is built from 15 residues. Germline CDR1 reads SGDLS; CDR2 reads YYNGEE. V lost 4 bases to trimming and J lost 4 bases, with 17 bases between them.

This clone was seen a handful of times. This chain links TRBV29-1 with TRBJ2-3, with D hard to call. Germline V CDR1 and CDR2: SQVTM, ANQGSEA. V lost 5 bases and J lost 4, with 4 bases in between. The CDR3 is made up of 10 amino acids. CDR3 in DNA: TGCAGCGTTCCCCCAGATACGCAGTATTTT. It translates to CSVPPDTQYF.

The chain combines TRBV15 with TRBJ1-5; D is unresolved. CDR1 and CDR2 (germline): LNHNV, YYDKDF (reference sequence). Trimming cost V 3 bases and J 3 bases, with 12 bases left between them. The CDR3 is 15 residues long. The CDR3 bases are TGTGCCACCAGCAGTCGTGCCATAACCAATCAGCCCCAGCATTTT. Protein: CATSSRAITNQPQHF.